Following are 28 T cell receptor beta chains from one sample sequenced in a study of shared T cell receptors in the human thymus. The assay was immunoSEQ multiplex PCR, and TCRdb's table has in-frame clones only and misses some. The sample shows around 730,000 clones, approximately 83% of them seen only once. These data were also filed under a second study, of human thymus T cells.

Sequencing was carried out using thymocytes. The receptors here all came from a girl under three years old with a congenital heart defect.

The chain carries TRBV7-2 and TRBJ1-2, with 7 bases matching TRBD1. Trimming removed 5 bases from V and 2 bases from J; junction bases left unmatched: 11. The CDR3 runs to 16 residues. Germline V CDR1 and CDR2: SGHTA, FQGNSA. CDR3 sequence: CASSQYSRQGNYGYTF. The DNA for the CDR3 is TGTGCCAGCAGCCAATACTCCCGACAGGGAAACTATGGCTACACCTTC.

The J gene is TRBJ2-5, the V gene TRBV15; TRBD1 might be the D (6 bases). The CDR3 totals 17 residues. V was shortened by 3 bases and J by 4 bases, with 21 bases between the two germline ends. From germline, CDR1 is LNHNV and CDR2 YYDKDF (reference sequence). The CDR3 DNA follows: TGTGCCACCAGCAGGGCCCCCGACAGGTCCTCAGGAGAGACCCAGTACTTC. As protein: CATSRAPDRSSGETQYF.

The chain links TRBV6-6 to TRBJ1-2, with 9 bases aligning to TRBD1. V shed 0 bases, J shed 3 bases, and the junction held 2 bases outside the gene matches. The CDR3 is 15 amino acids. Per germline, CDR1 MNHNY and CDR2 SVGAGI (reference sequence). The CDR3 loop is CASSYSGQGDYGYTF. CDR3 nucleotides: TGTGCCAGCAGTTACTCGGGACAGGGAGACTATGGCTACACCTTC.

This rearrangement joins TRBV6-6 to TRBJ1-2; weak D call: TRBD1 (6 bases). Trimming pared 5 bases from V and 4 bases from J, leaving 17 bases between. This CDR3 comprises 15 residues. Germline lookup yields CDR1 MNHNY and CDR2 SVGAGI (reference sequence). CDR3 amino acids: CASSSGQTTLYGYTF. The CDR3 DNA reads TGTGCCAGCAGTAGTGGACAGACTACCCTCTATGGCTACACCTTC.

The chain links TRBV6-1 to TRBJ1-6; maybe TRBD1 (6 bases). Germline CDR1 and CDR2: MNHNS and SASEGT. The CDR3 has 15 residues. The V end lost 8 bases, the J end lost 10 bases, and 21 bases lay between the germline ends. The CDR3 coding sequence is TGTGCCAGCGCCCCCGAAGGGGTTAGGGGGTCACCCCTCCACTTT. Its translation is CASAPEGVRGSPLHF.

This rearrangement joins TRBV5-8 to TRBJ1-1, with D maybe TRBD1 (5 bases). The CDR3 consists of 13 residues. With 0 bases removed from V and 8 bases from J, the gap between germline ends came to 11 bases. The germline V gene has CDR1 SGHTS and CDR2 YDEGEE. The CDR3 sequence: CASSLGGGDEAFF. CDR3 coding DNA: TGTGCCAGCAGCTTGGGGGGGGGTGACGAAGCTTTCTTT.

V and J are TRBV18 and TRBJ1-2, with 8 bases fitting TRBD1. There are 14 residues in the CDR3. Germline CDR1 KGHSH, CDR2 LQKENI. The junction had 2 bases not matched to a gene; V was cut back by 2 bases and J by 3 bases. Written as DNA, the CDR3 is TGTGCCAGCTCACCATGGGACAGGCACTATGGCTACACCTTC. Its translation is CASSPWDRHYGYTF.

The chain recombines TRBV2 with TRBJ1-2; 8 bases line up with TRBD1. The germline V gene has CDR1 SNHLY and CDR2 FYNNEI. The CDR3 contains 14 residues. With 5 bases clipped from V and 1 base from J, the junction kept 3 bases outside the gene matches. This chain's CDR3 is CASSRDRRNYGYTF. The CDR3 coding sequence is TGTGCCAGCAGTAGGGACAGGCGTAACTATGGCTACACCTTC.

The CDR3 protein is CAWSVRSRGWAGYTF. CDR3 sequence (DNA): TGTGCCTGGAGTGTTCGGTCTAGGGGGTGGGCTGGCTACACCTTC. The chain has TRBV30 and TRBJ1-2; perhaps TRBD1 as D (6 bases). Germline V gene data show CDR1 as GTSNPN and CDR2 as SVGIG (reference sequence). V lost 0 bases to trimming and J lost 7 bases, with 18 bases between them. The CDR3 sequence is 15 residues long.

The rearrangement uses TRBV7-3 and TRBJ2-2; 9 bases are shared with TRBD1. Unmatched junction bases numbered 4, after V lost 5 bases and J lost 3 bases. The germline V gene encodes CDR1 SGHTA and CDR2 FQGTGA. This CDR3 has 15 residues. The CDR3 DNA reads as TGTGCCAGCAGCCAACAGGGGGCAGACACCGGGGAGCTGTTTTTT. Residues: CASSQQGADTGELFF.

This clone was seen just once. The CDR3 loop is CASSQATYNSPLHF. CDR3 coding DNA: TGTGCCAGCAGCCAGGCCACTTATAATTCACCCCTCCACTTT. This chain uses TRBV7-6 with TRBJ1-6; no definite D call. V was clipped by 5 bases and J by 4 bases, with 9 bases between them. CDR1 and CDR2 (germline): SGHVS, FNYEAQ. The CDR3 spans 14 residues.

The V and J genes are TRBV7-2 and TRBJ2-3, with 7 bases fitting TRBD2. Germline CDR1 and CDR2: SGHTA and FQGNSA. The CDR3 runs 15 residues. J gave up 1 base and V 5 bases, and 6 bases lay outside the gene matches. CDR3 sequence reads: CASSPLADRTDTQYF. CDR3 coding DNA: TGTGCCAGCAGCCCTCTAGCGGATCGCACAGATACGCAGTATTTT. Full variable domain (rest looked up from reference TRBV7-2 and TRBJ2-3): GAGVSQSPSNKVTEKGKDVELRCDPISGHTALYWYRQSLGQGLEFLIYFQGNSAPDKSGLPSDRFSAERTGGSVSTLTIQRTQQEDSAVYLCASSPLADRTDTQYFGPGTRLTVL.

This sequence joins TRBV29-1 and TRBJ1-2, with TRBD1 matching 7 bases. J gave up 4 bases and V 2 bases, and 13 bases lay outside the gene matches. This CDR3 contains 16 residues. From germline, CDR1 is SQVTM and CDR2 ANQGSEA. CDR3 loop: CSVEYQGGGWGYGYTF. In nucleotides, the CDR3 is TGCAGCGTTGAATATCAGGGGGGCGGGTGGGGCTATGGCTACACCTTC.

The chain employs TRBV1 and TRBJ2-2; the DNA was not compared with TRBD2, the D call given in the table. TRBV1 is given as a pseudogene. The CDR3 runs to 16 residues. In DNA form, the CDR3 reads TGCACCAGCAGCCAAGATTGGGGTCTAGCGACCGGGGAGCTGTTTTTT. Its translation is CTSSQDWGLATGELFF.

CDR3 in amino acids: CASSQEGAGWVSEAFF. CDR3 nucleotides: TGTGCCAGCAGCCAAGAGGGGGCAGGGTGGGTTTCTGAAGCTTTCTTT. The chain links TRBV14 to TRBJ1-1; perhaps TRBD1 as D (6 bases). This CDR3 comprises 16 residues. Germline-derived CDR1 and CDR2 are SGHDN and FVKESK. Trimming removed 0 bases from V and 6 bases from J, with 17 bases in between.

The rearrangement links TRBV10-3 to TRBJ1-1, with 10 bases identical to TRBD1. Unmatched junction bases numbered 8, after V lost 5 bases and J lost 8 bases. Germline V CDR1 and CDR2: ENHRY, SYGVKD. This CDR3 spans 14 amino acids. CDR3 bases: TGTGCCATCAGTCGCGTAGGGACAGGGGAAGAAGCTTTCTTT. Its translation is CAISRVGTGEEAFF.

This clone was observed a few times. CDR3 sequence (DNA): TGCGCCAGCAGCCAAGAAGGAGGGAGGGGGAGGAAGACTGAAGCTTTCTTT. This translates into CASSQEGGRGRKTEAFF. This chain joins TRBV4-3 and TRBJ1-1; D possibly corresponds to TRBD1 (6 bases). This CDR3 contains 17 residues. V gave up 0 bases and J gave up 5 bases, with 19 bases separating them. Germline V gene sequence: CDR1 LGHNA, CDR2 YSLEER.

The rearrangement joins TRBV5-4 to TRBJ2-3; TRBD1 agrees at 8 bases. J was trimmed by 6 bases and V by 4 bases; bases with no gene match: 13. In germline, CDR1 is SGHNT, CDR2 YYREEE (reference sequence). CDR3 length equals 16 residues. The CDR3 coding sequence is TGTGCCAGCAGCGTGGGACAGGTGCGGATATGGGATACGCAGTATTTT. Its translation is CASSVGQVRIWDTQYF.

This chain connects TRBV5-6 to TRBJ2-2, with a tentative D call TRBD2 (6 bases). Trimming stripped 4 bases from V and 4 bases from J, with 17 bases between. CDR3 length: 16 amino acids. Germline loops: CDR1 SGHDT, CDR2 YYEEEE. The CDR3 region is CASSTGLGTGTGELFF. The CDR3 bases are TGTGCCAGCAGCACGGGACTGGGAACGGGCACCGGGGAGCTGTTTTTT.

The chain carries TRBV13 and TRBJ2-1; tentative D call: TRBD2 (6 bases). This CDR3 is 13 amino acids long. The V end lost 2 bases, the J end lost 9 bases, and 11 bases lay between the germline ends. Germline values: CDR1 PRHDT, CDR2 FYEKMQ (reference sequence). CDR3 loop: CASSLRGVPEQFF. The CDR3 nucleotides are TGTGCCAGCAGCTTACGCGGGGTCCCTGAGCAGTTCTTC.

The chain combines TRBV4-1 with TRBJ2-3; TRBD2 agrees at 10 bases. Germline CDR1 reads MGHRA; CDR2 reads YSYEKL. This CDR3 is 21 amino acids long. V lost 2 bases to trimming and J lost 3 bases; unmatched junction nucleotides: 20. This chain's CDR3 is CASSQQRPKASAGGETDTQYF. CDR3 DNA: TGCGCCAGCAGCCAACAAAGGCCCAAAGCGTCAGCGGGGGGGGAGACAGATACGCAGTATTTT.

The rearrangement links TRBV5-1 to TRBJ1-1; 11 bases line up with TRBD1. The CDR3 runs to 14 residues. Trimming cost V 4 bases and J 6 bases; bases outside gene matches: 5. Germline CDR1 reads SGHRS; CDR2 reads YFSETQ. The CDR3 loop is CASSLGQGAAEAFF. The DNA of the CDR3 is TGCGCCAGCAGCCTAGGACAGGGGGCCGCTGAAGCTTTCTTT. Looking up the rest from reference TRBV5-1 and TRBJ1-1 gives the full variable domain: KAGVTQTPRYLIKTRGQQVTLSCSPISGHRSVSWYQQTPGQGLQFLFEYFSETQRNKGNFPGRFSGRQFSNSRSEMNVSTLELGDSALYLCASSLGQGAAEAFFGQGTRLTVV.

The chain carries TRBV5-4 and TRBJ1-1; unclear D gene. Trimming shortened V by 2 bases and J by 0 bases, and 20 bases separated the two germline ends. The CDR3 has 18 residues. Germline V gene lookup returns CDR1 SGHNT and CDR2 YYREEE (reference sequence). The CDR3: CASSFGERLRIMNTEAFF. In nucleotides, the CDR3 is TGTGCCAGCAGCTTTGGAGAGAGGTTGCGTATCATGAACACTGAAGCTTTCTTT.

The rearrangement joins TRBV18 to TRBJ1-2; D ambiguous. The CDR3 spans 14 residues. Germline V gene sequence: CDR1 KGHSH, CDR2 LQKENI. Trimming removed 0 bases at V and 4 bases at J, with 9 bases between. CDR3 DNA: TGTGCCAGCTCACCACCGTTAGGGAGCTATGGCTACACCTTC. Its protein product is CASSPPLGSYGYTF.

The V gene is TRBV28, the J gene TRBJ1-5; unclear D gene. There are 14 residues in the CDR3. V lost 8 bases to trimming and J lost 6 bases, with 17 bases between them. CDR1 MDHEN and CDR2 SYDVKM come from the germline V gene. CDR3 protein: CASWYTRVGQPQHF. As DNA, the CDR3 is TGTGCCAGCTGGTATACCCGGGTAGGTCAGCCCCAGCATTTT.

The chain has TRBV2 and TRBJ1-1; D uncertain. The germline CDR1 and CDR2 sequences are SNHLY and FYNNEI. V gave up 2 bases and J gave up 2 bases, with 18 bases separating them. This CDR3 region has 17 residues. In DNA, the CDR3 is TGTGCCAGCAGTGAAATGAGGAGTTTACGGCCTAACACTGAAGCTTTCTTT. Translation: CASSEMRSLRPNTEAFF.

This clone was counted once. The same CDR3 arises from other DNA sequences in this sample as well. This chain joins TRBV6-5 and TRBJ1-2; 10 nucleotides agree with TRBD1. V lost 6 bases to trimming and J lost 5 bases; unmatched junction nucleotides: 3. The germline V gene has CDR1 MNHEY and CDR2 SVGAGI. The CDR3 extends over 13 amino acids. CDR3 region: CASRPGQGYGYTF. The CDR3, as DNA: TGTGCCAGCAGGCCGGGACAGGGGTATGGCTACACCTTC.

The chain employs TRBV18 and TRBJ1-4, with unresolved D. The V gene lost 2 bases and the J gene lost 0 bases, with 13 bases spanning the gap. The CDR3 length is 17 residues. In germline, CDR1 is KGHSH, CDR2 LQKENI. CDR3: CASSPGSGLATNEKLFF. CDR3 in DNA: TGTGCCAGCTCACCAGGTTCTGGACTCGCAACTAATGAAAAACTGTTTTTT.